The present T cell receptor beta chain was sequenced within a study of cytomegalovirus exposure and HLA in healthy donors. Overall study results and limits: In all likelihood, a cluster of highly shared sequence variants was a sequencing artifact. Productive rates of about 90% or about 30% were seen for most TCR beta V segments in an earlier analysis.

With 60 Vbeta and 13 Jbeta primers, the PCR was carried out. Data came from immunoSEQ multiplex PCR; TCRdb stores just in-frame clones and leaves some out. The sample holds about 140,000 clones; 60% to 80% are singletons and the top ten take around 4.9%. Germline assignment: CDR1 MNHNS and CDR2 SASEGT. V was pared by 10 bases and J by 0 bases, with 11 bases between. The CDR3 extends over 13 amino acids. With respect to this clone: The antigen is undetermined.

The TCR comes from a male donor in good health and CMV-seronegative. The chain is built from TRBV6-1 and TRBJ2-3; TRBD1 might be the D (6 bases). Sequences were obtained from PBMCs. The CDR3 DNA is TGTGCCACCAGACAGGCTAGCACAGATACGCAGTATTTT. Translating it yields CATRQASTDTQYF.